The source of this T cell receptor beta chain is a study of T cell responses to AZD1222 COVID-19 vaccine. Method: immunoSEQ multiplex PCR; TCRdb's copy keeps in-frame clones and lacks some. The top ten hold less than 6% of the sample, which has about 85,000 clones, 70% to 90% seen once. Germline-derived CDR1 and CDR2 are SNHLY and FYNNEI. This CDR3 contains 12 residues. V lost 4 bases to trimming and J lost 6 bases, with 10 bases between them. This TCR derives from an adult in good health. The J gene is TRBJ2-7, the V gene TRBV2; TRBD1 or TRBD2 may be the D gene (5 bases each). Source: peripheral blood, taken on day 0 of AZD1222 vaccination. CDR3 in DNA: TGTGCCAGCAGTGCGACGGGGCGCGAGCAGTACTTC. This sequence encodes CASSATGREQYF.